This T cell receptor beta chain was identified during a study of CD8+ T cells in alopecia areata. Study findings and constraints: Among the cells sequenced in scalp samples are also the resident alphabeta T cells of normal skin. Normal scalp showed lower clonality than lesional scalp, especially alopecia totalis/universalis.

Sorting of CD4+ cells into CD25+CD127- cells was performed for roughly 5 patients. Sorting from PBMCs produced CD4+ and CD8+ T cells. Extracted RNA was reverse transcribed, and the resulting cDNA served as sequencing template. The repertoire was sequenced with immunoSEQ multiplex PCR; TCRdb's copy has only in-frame clones and lacks some. The table shows around 36,000 clones, with over 50% occurring only once. To note about this clone: The target antigen is unknown.

Sequencing was carried out using CD4+ Tregs sorted from blood. This clonotype was obtained from a human donor with alopecia areata.

In DNA, the CDR3 is TGTGCCAGCAGCTTGGAGGCGAACTATGGCTACACCTTC. Protein product: CASSLEANYGYTF. The rearrangement uses TRBV7-9 and TRBJ1-2; D gene ambiguous. This CDR3 comprises 13 residues. Germline loops: CDR1 SEHNR, CDR2 FQNEAQ (reference sequence). The V end lost 3 bases, the J end lost 2 bases, and 7 bases lay between the germline ends.